The sequence of this TCR beta chain was determined in a study of spatial heterogeneity in lung cancer. TCRdb redid the calling of the 5' RACE reads with MiXCR, one entry per CDR3 protein. The sample includes about 21,000 distinct CDR3 sequences, under 5.5% seen only once; the top ten take about 7%. Time point: sample taken at primary tumor resection. This sequence was found in a male donor with early-stage non-small cell lung cancer. The source was PBMCs, collected at surgery.

CDR3 residues: CASRLGRDSPLHF. In nucleotides, the CDR3 is TGTGCCAGCCGTCTGGGGCGCGATTCACCCCTCCACTTT. V and J are TRBV18 and TRBJ1-6, with a weak D call TRBD1 (5 bases). This CDR3 comprises 13 residues. Germline V CDR1 and CDR2: KGHSH, LQKENI. V lost 8 bases, J lost 8 bases, and 13 bases lay in between. The whole variable domain, remainder taken from reference TRBV18 and TRBJ1-6, is NAGVMQNPRHLVRRRGQEARLRCSPMKGHSHVYWYRQLPEEGLKFMVYLQKENIIDESGMPKERFSAEFPKEGPSILRIQQVVRGDSAAYFCASRLGRDSPLHFGNGTRLTVT.